The text below deals with one T cell receptor beta chain. Its antigen is not known. The sample is drawn from a study of STAT3 mutations in large granular lymphocyte leukemia. Regarding the study as a whole: After therapy, about 30% of the 18 patients switched clonotypes, all new clones STAT3 wild type. Every T-cell large granular lymphocyte leukemia patient had at least one immunodominant TCR beta clonotype. Treatment regimens differed across patients between samplings.

TCRbeta libraries averaged about 40,773 productive templates per sample. Only in-frame clones appear in the TCRdb table, and some are missing; sequencing was by immunoSEQ multiplex PCR. The table has under 6,000 clones, around 54% seen once. The germline V gene encodes CDR1 SGHRS and CDR2 YFSETQ. This CDR3 spans 16 amino acids. V was pared by 5 bases and J by 2 bases, with 7 bases of the junction left unmatched. This sequence was found in a man between 60 and 75 years old with T-cell large granular lymphocyte leukemia. Some clones in this sample may be carry-over from other donors' samples. Sequenced: peripheral blood mononuclear cells. V usage is TRBV5-1 and J usage is TRBJ2-2; 9 nucleotides line up with TRBD1. CDR3 residues: CASRSPGQGNTGELFF. In DNA, the CDR3 is TGCGCCAGCAGATCGCCGGGACAGGGTAACACCGGGGAGCTGTTTTTT.